What follows are 12 T cell receptor beta chains derived from one specimen sequenced in a study of identical twins. TCRdb reprocessed the 5' RACE reads via MiXCR and lists one record per CDR3 protein. Of 350,000 to 400,000 distinct CDR3 sequences in the sample, roughly 9% were seen once. Sequenced input: naive T cells sorted from blood. These receptors originate from a woman aged 50 to 65 in good health.

CDR3 in DNA: TGCGCCAGCAGCTTGTTCGGGGGTCCTAGCTCCTACAATGAGCAGTTCTTC. It codes for CASSLFGGPSSYNEQFF. The chain has TRBV5-1 and TRBJ2-1, with D possibly being TRBD2 (6 bases). Germline V CDR1 and CDR2: SGHRS, YFSETQ. The CDR3 totals 17 residues. The V and J ends lost 1 base and 0 bases respectively, with 14 bases between them.

This clonotype was found a few times. The gene calls are TRBV9 and TRBJ2-1, with 7 bases aligning to TRBD2. Germline CDR1 reads SGDLS; CDR2 reads YYNGEE. V lost 5 bases and J lost 7; bases outside the gene matches: 12. The CDR3 runs 15 residues. The CDR3 loop is CASRDGAGSTNEQFF. CDR3 coding DNA: TGTGCCAGCAGAGATGGAGCGGGAAGCACGAATGAGCAGTTCTTC.

This clonotype was observed at least ten times. This sequence joins TRBV12-3 or TRBV12-4 and TRBJ2-7; 7 bases agree with TRBD2. This CDR3 has 11 amino acids. The junction had 2 bases not matched to a gene; V was cut back by 8 bases and J by 4 bases. The CDR3 region is CASRDYYEQYF. As DNA, the CDR3 is TGTGCCAGCCGGGACTATTACGAGCAGTACTTC.

The sample holds a few counts of this clonotype. The V gene is TRBV20-1, the J gene TRBJ2-1; D is uncertain. This CDR3 region has 15 residues. The V end lost 3 bases, the J end lost 10 bases, and 22 bases lay between the germline ends. Per the germline V gene, CDR1 is DFQATT and CDR2 is SNEGSKA (reference sequence). In DNA form, the CDR3 reads TGCAGTGCTAGTGCCCCCCCCCACCTCAAAAGGGAGCAGTTCTTC. Protein: CSASAPPHLKREQFF.

The sample holds a few counts of this clonotype. Its ends do not fully match the called genes, so a read error is possible. This chain joins TRBV7-9 and TRBJ2-5; D uncertain. CDR1 and CDR2 (germline): SEHNR, FQNEAQ (reference sequence). The CDR3 has 12 amino acids. This CDR3 is CASSLDGQPRDF. The CDR3 region has the DNA TGTGCCAGCAGCTTAGATGGCCAGCCTCGTGACTTC.

This clonotype has a handful of counts. The gene calls are TRBV25-1 and TRBJ2-1; TRBD2 agrees at 7 bases. Germline CDR1 and CDR2: MGHDK and SYGVNS. The trim removed 3 bases at V and 6 bases at J, leaving 5 bases unmatched. The CDR3 has 14 amino acids. The CDR3 DNA sequence: TGTGCCAGCAGTGATCCGGGGAGGGCCAATGAGCAGTTCTTC. Its protein is CASSDPGRANEQFF.

V gene TRBV20-1 combines with J gene TRBJ2-1; TRBD2 matches 12 bases. Germline V gene lookup returns CDR1 DFQATT and CDR2 SNEGSKA (reference sequence). The CDR3 is 14 amino acids. V lost 3 bases and J lost 6; bases outside the gene matches: 3. CDR3 nucleotide sequence: TGCAGTGCTAGGCTAGCGGGAGGGCTCAATGAGCAGTTCTTC. This translates into CSARLAGGLNEQFF.

This chain's CDR3 is CASSLEVGGPPDTQYF. Here the CDR3 DNA reads TGTGCCAGCAGCTTAGAAGTGGGAGGGCCCCCAGATACGCAGTATTTT. The chain combines TRBV11-2 with TRBJ2-3; TRBD2 agrees at 7 bases. V was clipped by 0 bases and J by 4 bases; unmatched bases: 7. This CDR3 contains 16 residues. CDR1 and CDR2 from the germline V gene are SGHAT and FQNNGV.

This clonotype was observed many times. This chain joins TRBV21-1 and TRBJ2-3; TRBD1 is taken as the D call from the table, unchecked against the DNA. TRBV21-1 is recorded as a pseudogene. The CDR3 covers 17 residues. CDR3 region: CASSKVRLETDTDTQYF. The DNA for the CDR3 is TGTGCCAGCAGCAAAGTCAGGCTAGAGACAGACACAGATACGCAGTATTTT.

Here the CDR3 DNA reads TGTGCCAGTCGGGCGACCGCCCTGGGTGAGCAGTTCTTC. Translated: CASRATALGEQFF. J is TRBJ2-1 and V is TRBV12-3 or TRBV12-4; the D is unclear. Trimming shortened V by 9 bases and J by 9 bases, and 18 bases separated the two germline ends. The CDR3 consists of 13 residues.

The table lists this clonotype with many counts. J is TRBJ1-5 and V is TRBV29-1, with 7 bases identical to TRBD1. J was trimmed by 3 bases and V by 5 bases; bases with no gene match: 4. In germline, CDR1 is SQVTM, CDR2 ANQGSEA. This CDR3 spans 13 amino acids. The CDR3 sequence is CSVLDRVNQPQHF. Written as DNA, the CDR3 is TGCAGCGTTCTAGACAGGGTCAATCAGCCCCAGCATTTT.

This clonotype was recorded many times. J is TRBJ2-2 and V is TRBV5-1; D perhaps matches TRBD1 (6 bases). Deletions cut 6 bases from V and 7 bases from J, with 13 bases between. The CDR3 covers 13 residues. Germline V gene sequence: CDR1 SGHRS, CDR2 YFSETQ. The CDR3 bases are TGCGCCAGCAATAAGGGGGACGTCGGGGAGCTGTTTTTT. Its protein is CASNKGDVGELFF.